These 18 T cell receptor beta chains were sequenced from one sample in a study of T-cell memory formation after mild COVID-19. TCRdb passed the 5' RACE reads through MiXCR, listing each CDR3 protein once. Seen here are just under 350,000 distinct CDR3 sequences, over 10% observed once, and the top ten hold 20% to 25%. The sequenced sample consisted of PBMCs or a T cell subset sorted from them (not recorded which). The receptors originated from a young man who had mild COVID-19 (a few samples of this study predate the infection). Cell type and time point are not known.

The chain joins TRBV9 to TRBJ2-3, with a tentative D call TRBD2 (6 bases). Germline assignment: CDR1 SGDLS and CDR2 YYNGEE. The CDR3 totals 15 residues. The V gene lost 4 bases and the J gene lost 6 bases, with 18 bases spanning the gap. In nucleotides, the CDR3 is TGTGCCAGCAGCTCAACCGGGACTCCTATGGATACGCAGTATTTT. As protein: CASSSTGTPMDTQYF.

The rearrangement joins TRBV5-1 to TRBJ1-6, with 9 bases lining up with TRBD1. Trimming at V came to 5 bases and at J to 10 bases, leaving 7 bases not matched to a gene. The length of the CDR3 is 14 residues. Germline CDR1 is SGHRS and CDR2 is YFSETQ. CDR3 DNA: TGCGCCAGCAGACGGACAGGGGAGCGATCACCCCTCCACTTT. This translates into CASRRTGERSPLHF.

This clonotype occurred a few times. This chain links TRBV10-3 with TRBJ2-2; no clear D. There are 15 residues in the CDR3. Trimming pared 1 base from V and 2 bases from J, leaving 8 bases between. Germline V gives CDR1 ENHRY, CDR2 SYGVKD. The CDR3 spells CAISEFDTNTGELFF. The CDR3 bases are TGTGCCATCAGTGAGTTTGACACCAACACCGGGGAGCTGTTTTTT.

This clonotype was observed at least ten times. The rearrangement uses TRBV5-1 and TRBJ2-1; 10 bases align to TRBD1. V was pared by 4 bases and J by 4 bases, with 5 bases of the junction left unmatched. Germline V gene data show CDR1 as SGHRS and CDR2 as YFSETQ. This CDR3 is built from 15 residues. CDR3 region: CASSSGQGGYNEQFF. CDR3 DNA sequence: TGCGCCAGCAGCAGTGGACAGGGGGGGTACAATGAGCAGTTCTTC.

Ten or more counts support this clonotype. The chain is built from TRBV7-6 and TRBJ2-2, with TRBD1 matching 9 bases. Germline-derived CDR1 and CDR2 are SGHVS and FNYEAQ. CDR3 length equals 15 residues. V was pared by 8 bases and J by 4 bases, with 8 bases of the junction left unmatched. CDR3 coding DNA: TGTGCCAGCCGTGGGGACAGGGTCCCCACCGGGGAGCTGTTTTTT. Translated: CASRGDRVPTGELFF.

V and J are TRBV5-1 and TRBJ2-3; 15 bases fit TRBD2. V gave up 2 bases and J gave up 5 bases; unmatched junction bases: 12. The CDR3 has 19 residues. CDR1 and CDR2 (germline): SGHRS, YFSETQ. This chain's CDR3 is CASSFGLAGGPWYGDTQYF. As DNA, the CDR3 is TGCGCCAGCAGCTTCGGACTAGCGGGGGGGCCCTGGTATGGAGATACGCAGTATTTT.

The chain combines TRBV4-1 with TRBJ1-1; D perhaps matches TRBD1 (6 bases). Germline V lookup: CDR1 MGHRA, CDR2 YSYEKL. With 0 bases removed from V and 12 bases from J, the gap between germline ends came to 17 bases. The CDR3 has 14 amino acids. CDR3 coding DNA: TGCGCCAGCAGCCAAGACAGGCCGGCAGGGACAACTTTCTTT. Translation: CASSQDRPAGTTFF.

This clonotype was seen many times. This chain uses TRBV20-1 with TRBJ2-1; 8 bases line up with TRBD2. The CDR3 loop spans 15 amino acids. The V and J ends lost 0 bases and 2 bases, in that order; junction bases with no gene match: 3. Germline V gene lookup returns CDR1 DFQATT and CDR2 SNEGSKA (reference sequence). The CDR3 loop reads CSARDAAGAYNEQFF. CDR3 nucleotides: TGCAGTGCTAGAGACGCAGCGGGGGCCTACAATGAGCAGTTCTTC.

The chain has TRBV10-1 and TRBJ2-7; 9 nucleotides match TRBD1. Germline CDR1 WNHNN, CDR2 SYGVQD (reference sequence). The CDR3 runs 14 residues. The V segment lost 4 bases and the J segment 4 bases; nucleotides outside the gene matches: 5. The CDR3 coding sequence is TGCGCCAGCAGTGGTCCCGGGACAGGGTACGAGCAGTACTTC. It codes for CASSGPGTGYEQYF.

The chain is built from TRBV6-2 or TRBV6-3 and TRBJ2-7, with D unresolved. Trimming pared 7 bases from V and 7 bases from J, leaving 14 bases between. CDR1 is MNHEY, CDR2 SVGEGT, per germline. CDR3 length: 12 amino acids. CDR3 coding DNA: TGTGCCAGCAAGGACGGTATTAGGGAGCAGTACGTC. Translated, it gives CASKDGIREQYV.

There are a few counts of this clonotype. The chain recombines TRBV29-1 with TRBJ2-3; perhaps D is TRBD1 or TRBD2 (5 bases each). Trimming left V 7 bases short and J 0 bases short, with 8 bases between. CDR1 is SQVTM, CDR2 ANQGSEA, per germline. This CDR3 is 12 amino acids long. This chain's CDR3 is CSAGDSTDTQYF. CDR3 sequence (DNA): TGCAGCGCTGGGGACAGCACAGATACGCAGTATTTT.

This clonotype was counted a few times. The V gene is TRBV7-2, the J gene TRBJ2-2, with 10 positions matching TRBD2. The V segment lost 6 bases and the J segment 3 bases; nucleotides outside the gene matches: 10. The germline CDR1 and CDR2 sequences are SGHTA and FQGNSA. The CDR3 loop spans 17 amino acids. This chain's CDR3 is CASRRTSGTSYTGELFF. CDR3 DNA: TGTGCCAGCAGGAGGACTAGCGGAACCTCCTACACCGGGGAGCTGTTTTTT.

This clonotype showed up just a few times. This rearrangement joins TRBV20-1 to TRBJ1-1, with D hard to call. Germline V gene lookup returns CDR1 DFQATT and CDR2 SNEGSKA (reference sequence). The CDR3 consists of 12 residues. Trimming shortened V by 3 bases and J by 1 base, and 6 bases separated the two germline ends. The CDR3 region is CSARKGNTEAFF. The CDR3 bases are TGCAGTGCTAGGAAGGGGAACACTGAAGCTTTCTTT.

V usage is TRBV20-1 and J usage is TRBJ2-5; D tentatively fits TRBD1 or TRBD2 (5 bases each). Germline lookup yields CDR1 DFQATT and CDR2 SNEGSKA (reference sequence). The CDR3 totals 14 residues. In DNA form, the CDR3 reads TGCAGCTTGCCCGTACCCGGGACGGGAGAGACCCAGTACTTC. It specifies CSLPVPGTGETQYF.

The chain links TRBV7-2 to TRBJ2-5; 10 positions match TRBD2. Germline CDR1 SGHTA, CDR2 FQGNSA. Trimming at V came to 9 bases and at J to 4 bases, leaving 11 bases not matched to a gene. This CDR3 contains 15 residues. CDR3 region: CASGGSSGGSETQYF. The CDR3 DNA follows: TGTGCCAGTGGCGGGTCTAGCGGGGGTTCAGAGACCCAGTACTTC.

This clonotype occurred a few times. V and J are TRBV5-6 and TRBJ2-5; D is possibly TRBD1 (5 bases). This CDR3 is built from 15 residues. Germline V CDR1 and CDR2: SGHDT, YYEEEE. V was shortened by 1 base and J by 5 bases, with 15 bases between the two germline ends. CDR3: CASSLTGGLTETQYF. CDR3 coding DNA: TGTGCCAGCAGCTTGACAGGCGGTCTAACGGAGACCCAGTACTTC.

This clonotype was observed a handful of times. The V call is TRBV7-2, the J call TRBJ1-1; 7 bases map to TRBD1. Trimming removed 4 bases from V and 8 bases from J; junction bases left unmatched: 16. The CDR3 runs 16 residues. The germline V gene encodes CDR1 SGHTA and CDR2 FQGNSA. DNA of the CDR3: TGTGCCAGCAGCTCCGGGGGGTCCGGGACAGAGGAAGAAGCTTTCTTT. It codes for CASSSGGSGTEEEAFF.

This clonotype occurred a few times. The genes are TRBV6-5 and TRBJ2-3; 9 bases map to TRBD1. This CDR3 has 16 amino acids. Losses at the gene ends were 4 bases for V and 5 bases for J; bases not matched to a gene: 10. Germline V gives CDR1 MNHEY, CDR2 SVGAGI. CDR3 in DNA: TGTGCCAGCAGTTCCCTCCCGGGACAGGGCGAAGATACGCAGTATTTT. This encodes CASSSLPGQGEDTQYF.